This TCR beta chain was identified during a study of blood T cells in healthy people across ages. Looked up from germline, CDR1 is DFQATT and CDR2 is SNEGSKA (reference sequence). The CDR3 consists of 13 residues. The V segment lost 5 bases and the J segment 4 bases; nucleotides outside the gene matches: 5. For the second PCR, which ran for roughly 6 to 12 cycles, a sample-barcoded 5' primer and a J-beta primer mix were used. TCRdb redid the calling of the 5' RACE reads with MiXCR, one entry per CDR3 protein. The profile covers 660,000 or so distinct CDR3 sequences, with approximately 59% appearing a single time and about two fifths taken by the ten largest.

This sequence was found in a man aged 55 to 70 in good health. The J gene is TRBJ1-1, the V gene TRBV20-1; 9 nucleotides agree with TRBD1. The source material was blood. The CDR3 DNA follows: TGCAGTGCTCAGACAGGGGGAGTCACTGAAGCTTTCTTT. Amino acids: CSAQTGGVTEAFF.